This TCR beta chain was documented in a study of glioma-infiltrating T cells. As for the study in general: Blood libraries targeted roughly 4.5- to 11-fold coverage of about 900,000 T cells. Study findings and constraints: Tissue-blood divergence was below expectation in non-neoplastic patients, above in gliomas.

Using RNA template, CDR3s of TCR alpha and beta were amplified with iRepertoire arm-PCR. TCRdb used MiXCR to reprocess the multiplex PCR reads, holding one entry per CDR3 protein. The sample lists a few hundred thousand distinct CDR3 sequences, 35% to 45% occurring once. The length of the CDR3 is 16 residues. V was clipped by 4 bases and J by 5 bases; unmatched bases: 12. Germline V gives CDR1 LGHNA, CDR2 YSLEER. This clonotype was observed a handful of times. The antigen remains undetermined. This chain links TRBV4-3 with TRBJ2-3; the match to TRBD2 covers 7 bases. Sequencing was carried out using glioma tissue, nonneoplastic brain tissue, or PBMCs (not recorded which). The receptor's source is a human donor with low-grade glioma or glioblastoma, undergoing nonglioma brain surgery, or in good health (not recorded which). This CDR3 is CASSPHPSGIEDTQYF. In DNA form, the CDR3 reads TGCGCCAGCAGCCCCCACCCCAGCGGGATTGAAGATACGCAGTATTTT.